Here is one T cell receptor (beta chain) with its context. The antigen remains unidentified. Germline CDR1 is MGHRA and CDR2 is YSYEKL. The CDR3 consists of 14 residues. Trimming left V 3 bases short and J 2 bases short, with 9 bases between. This sample is part of a study of T cell repertoires in cytomegalovirus infection. Study context: CMV epitopes that were recently identified and HLA-C-restricted were used alongside well-studied HLA-B-restricted ones. Shared public TCR beta signatures pointed to both CMV infection and a matching HLA type.

Study-level results: Cumulative public TCR beta family frequency identified CMV carriers with the relevant HLA. The ex vivo response showed dominance by HLA-C-restricted CMV-specific TCR beta clonotypes.

TCRdb independently ran MiXCR on the reads; one entry per CDR3 protein. The sample carries roughly 570,000 distinct CDR3 sequences, 35% to 50% recorded once. The TCR comes from a human donor in good health (CMV status not recorded). Some clones in this sample may be carry-over from other donors' samples. Material: cultured PBMCs, obtained from culture after CMV antigen stimulation. The chain couples TRBV4-1 to TRBJ2-3; no reliable D call. CDR3 sequence: CASSHAATTDTQYF. The CDR3 bases are TGCGCCAGCAGCCATGCGGCCACCACAGATACGCAGTATTTT.